Listed below are T cell receptor beta chains from one sample, sequenced in a study of shared clonotypes between healthy human individuals. Repertoires were generated with immunoSEQ multiplex PCR, while TCRdb's copy carries only in-frame clones and drops some. The repertoire holds over 850,000 clones, with approximately 78% as singletons. The sample taken for sequencing was memory CD4+ T cells from PBMCs. These TCRs come from a man younger than 35 in good health. Some clones in this sample may be carry-over from other donors' samples. CDR3s include the opening cysteine and the closing phenylalanine or tryptophan. The order of the fields is CDR3 DNA, CDR3 protein, clone size, D gene, J gene, V gene. A D gene is named only where the DNA matches it firmly. Expanded clones are given a class, and other clones once, few, many or no size at all.

DNA: TGTGCCAGCAGTGAATTCCTACCTGGGCGTAGTGGCTACACCTTC; CDR3: CASSEFLPGRSGYTF; size: NA; D: NA; J: TRBJ1-2; V: TRBV6-1
DNA: TGCAGCGTTGGACGGTTCGGGGAGCTGTTTTTT; CDR3: CSVGRFGELFF; size: NA; D: NA; J: TRBJ2-2; V: TRBV29-1
DNA: TGTGCCAGCAGTTTAGCAGGACTAGTATACAATGAGCAGTTCTTC; CDR3: CASSLAGLVYNEQFF; size: NA; D: TRBD2; J: TRBJ2-1; V: TRBV28
DNA: TGTGCCAGCAGCCCCCAAACAGGGGGCGCAGAGACCCAGTACTTC; CDR3: CASSPQTGGAETQYF; size: NA; D: TRBD1; J: TRBJ2-5; V: TRBV5-4
DNA: TGTGCCAGCAGCTCGCACCCTGGGAGTGAGACCCAGTACTTC; CDR3: CASSSHPGSETQYF; size: NA; D: NA; J: TRBJ2-5; V: TRBV7-3
DNA: TGTGCCAGCAGCCAACGCACAGGGGGCTATGGCTACACCTTC; CDR3: CASSQRTGGYGYTF; size: NA; D: TRBD1; J: TRBJ1-2; V: TRBV4-2
DNA: TGTGCCAGCAGCGGCTGGGGCACAGAGCAGTTCTTC; CDR3: CASSGWGTEQFF; size: NA; D: NA; J: TRBJ2-1; V: TRBV5-4
DNA: TGTGCCAGCAGTGAAAGGCGACAGGACGGGGATCAGCCCCAGCATTTT; CDR3: CASSERRQDGDQPQHF; size: many; D: NA; J: TRBJ1-5; V: TRBV25-1
DNA: TGCGCCAGCAGCGCCCGTTGGGGCACAGATACGCAGTATTTT; CDR3: CASSARWGTDTQYF; size: NA; D: NA; J: TRBJ2-3; V: TRBV5-1
DNA: TGTGCCAGCAGCTACAGGACAGGCTCCGGGTATGGCTACACCTTC; CDR3: CASSYRTGSGYGYTF; size: NA; D: TRBD1; J: TRBJ1-2; V: TRBV7-2
DNA: TGTGCCAGCAAAGACAGGGGAGTTCATCACAATGAGCAGTTCTTC; CDR3: CASKDRGVHHNEQFF; size: NA; D: TRBD1; J: TRBJ2-1; V: TRBV6-6
DNA: TGCGCCAGCAGCTTGTTCGGGCCCACTGAAGCTTTCTTT; CDR3: CASSLFGPTEAFF; size: once; D: NA; J: TRBJ1-1; V: TRBV5-1
DNA: TGTGCCAGCAGCGAGACGACAGGGGGCACTGAAGCTTTCTTT; CDR3: CASSETTGGTEAFF; size: NA; D: TRBD1; J: TRBJ1-1; V: TRBV7-2
DNA: TGTGCCAGCAGTTACTCAGGGGCGGCGGCTGAAGCTTTCTTT; CDR3: CASSYSGAAAEAFF; size: NA; D: NA; J: TRBJ1-1; V: TRBV6-5
DNA: TGTGCCAGCAGCTTTGCGGGGCAGATGAACACTGAAGCTTTCTTT; CDR3: CASSFAGQMNTEAFF; size: NA; D: NA; J: TRBJ1-1; V: TRBV7-9
DNA: TGTGCCATCAGCCCTGGGCACCATAACTATGGCTACGCCTTC; CDR3: CAISPGHHNYGYAF; size: NA; D: NA; J: TRBJ1-2; V: TRBV10-3
DNA: TGTGCCAGCAACAGGGACTCCTACAATGAGCAGTTCTTC; CDR3: CASNRDSYNEQFF; size: NA; D: NA; J: TRBJ2-1; V: TRBV2
DNA: TGTGCCAGCAGCTCTGGCGGCACTGAAGCTTTCTTT; CDR3: CASSSGGTEAFF; size: once; D: NA; J: TRBJ1-1; V: TRBV7-2
DNA: TGTGCCAGCAGGGTTGGAGGAATCTCCTACGAGCAGTACTTC; CDR3: CASRVGGISYEQYF; size: NA; D: NA; J: TRBJ2-7; V: TRBV28
DNA: TGTGCCAGCAGCCCGCCGGGACTCCTCTTAGGGACCATATATTTT; CDR3: CASSPPGLLLGTIYF; size: NA; D: NA; J: TRBJ1-3; V: TRBV14
DNA: TGTGCCAGCAGCGTTCTCGAGGGGACTGGAAACACCATATATTTT; CDR3: CASSVLEGTGNTIYF; size: NA; D: NA; J: TRBJ1-3; V: TRBV9
DNA: TGTGCCAGCAGTCCCCGGACCCAAACAACCGGGGAGCTGTTTTTT; CDR3: CASSPRTQTTGELFF; size: NA; D: NA; J: TRBJ2-2; V: TRBV2
DNA: TGTGCCAGCAGTCGGACTAGCGGGACCAGCTCCTACAATGAGCAGTTCTTC; CDR3: CASSRTSGTSSYNEQFF; size: many; D: TRBD2; J: TRBJ2-1; V: TRBV11-2
DNA: TGTGCCAGCTCACCCTGGGGGGTCCAGGGCACCGGGGAGCTGTTTTTT; CDR3: CASSPWGVQGTGELFF; size: NA; D: NA; J: TRBJ2-2; V: TRBV18
DNA: TGTGCCAGCAGCCAATCGGGGGAGGGCGCTGAAGCTTTCTTT; CDR3: CASSQSGEGAEAFF; size: NA; D: NA; J: TRBJ1-1; V: TRBV4-2
DNA: TGCGCCAGCAGCTTGGGCGTAGGGAGCAATCAGCCCCAGCATTTT; CDR3: CASSLGVGSNQPQHF; size: few; D: NA; J: TRBJ1-5; V: TRBV5-1
DNA: TGCAGTGCTAGAGGCAGCACTGAAGCTTTCTTT; CDR3: CSARGSTEAFF; size: few; D: NA; J: TRBJ1-1; V: TRBV20-1
DNA: TGTGCCAGCACCACCTCTATACAGGTTTTGTACGAGCAGTACTTC; CDR3: CASTTSIQVLYEQYF; size: NA; D: NA; J: TRBJ2-7; V: TRBV6-1
DNA: TGTGCCAGCAGCCCAACGGCGCCGGGACTAGCGGGAGGCCCCTACGAGCAGTACTTC; CDR3: CASSPTAPGLAGGPYEQYF; size: once; D: TRBD2; J: TRBJ2-7; V: TRBV5-4
DNA: TGTGCCAGCAGTTACGTCGGTGTCGAGACCCAGTACTTC; CDR3: CASSYVGVETQYF; size: NA; D: NA; J: TRBJ2-5; V: TRBV6-6
DNA: TGCGCCAGCACCCCGAGGGGGCAGGGGATCGTCGAGCAGTACTTC; CDR3: CASTPRGQGIVEQYF; size: NA; D: TRBD1; J: TRBJ2-7; V: TRBV5-1
DNA: TGTGCCAGCAGTGGGCAGGGGGGGACCGGGGAGCTGTTTTTT; CDR3: CASSGQGGTGELFF; size: NA; D: NA; J: TRBJ2-2; V: TRBV2
DNA: TGTGCCAGCAGCTACACAAACCTACCCGGAAACACCATATATTTT; CDR3: CASSYTNLPGNTIYF; size: NA; D: NA; J: TRBJ1-3; V: TRBV9
DNA: TGTGCCAGCAGCAAAGGCGGAGACTCTGAGTACGAGCAGTACTTC; CDR3: CASSKGGDSEYEQYF; size: NA; D: NA; J: TRBJ2-7; V: TRBV21-1
DNA: TGTGCCAGCAGTCTCCATGGAAACACCATATATTTT; CDR3: CASSLHGNTIYF; size: NA; D: NA; J: TRBJ1-3; V: TRBV6-6
DNA: TGCGCCAGCAGCCTAGAAGGGACAATGAACTATGGCTACACCTTC; CDR3: CASSLEGTMNYGYTF; size: NA; D: NA; J: TRBJ1-2; V: TRBV5-1
DNA: TGTGCCAGCAGTTTCGGACAGGGGAGCCATAGCAATCAGCCCCAGCATTTT; CDR3: CASSFGQGSHSNQPQHF; size: NA; D: TRBD1; J: TRBJ1-5; V: TRBV28
DNA: TGCGCCAGCAGCTCCCCATCCACAGAAGATACGCAGTATTTT; CDR3: CASSSPSTEDTQYF; size: NA; D: NA; J: TRBJ2-3; V: TRBV5-1
DNA: TGCAGTGCCTTGCAATCAGATACGCAGTATTTT; CDR3: CSALQSDTQYF; size: NA; D: NA; J: TRBJ2-3; V: TRBV20-1
DNA: TGTGCCAGCAGTCTAGGAGGGTACCCCTACAATGAGCAGTTCTTC; CDR3: CASSLGGYPYNEQFF; size: NA; D: NA; J: TRBJ2-1; V: TRBV2
DNA: TGTGCCAGCAGGCGCCCGTCGGGAGGGGCTGAAGCTTTCTTT; CDR3: CASRRPSGGAEAFF; size: NA; D: NA; J: TRBJ1-1; V: TRBV6-5
DNA: TGTGCCTGGAGTTCTCCTCCTCTAGTCAGGTACGAGCAGTACTTC; CDR3: CAWSSPPLVRYEQYF; size: NA; D: NA; J: TRBJ2-7; V: TRBV30
DNA: TGTGCCAGCAGTGATGGGGTGCAGGGATCGGCTTTCTTT; CDR3: CASSDGVQGSAFF; size: NA; D: NA; J: TRBJ1-1; V: TRBV25-1
DNA: TGTGCCTGGAGCGGGGGTCGTACTAGCACAGATACGCAGTATTTT; CDR3: CAWSGGRTSTDTQYF; size: NA; D: NA; J: TRBJ2-3; V: TRBV30